Listed below are T cell receptor beta chains from one sample, sequenced in a study of STAT5B mutations in CD4+ large granular lymphocyte leukemia. Profiled with immunoSEQ multiplex PCR; TCRdb holds only in-frame clones, not every one. Among some 30,000 clones listed, roughly 65% were seen once. The sequencing input was CD4+ T cells from blood buffy coats. These receptors came from a human donor in good health. The CDR3 runs from the conserved cysteine through the conserved F or W. D genes are given only for firm matches. Part of the rows lack a size; the others show once, few, many or a class for expanded clones.

d_gene	v_gene	abundance	j_gene	CDR3aa	CDR3nt
-	TRBV6-5	-	TRBJ1-1	CASSSRTEAFF	TGTGCCAGCAGTTCCAGAACTGAAGCTTTCTTT
-	TRBV7-9	few	TRBJ1-2	CASSLGEQRGYTF	TGTGCCAGCAGCTTGGGGGAACAGCGGGGCTACACCTTC
-	TRBV7-2	-	TRBJ1-4	CASSPRQISEKLFF	TGTGCCAGCAGCCCCCGACAGATAAGTGAAAAACTGTTTTTT
-	TRBV5-1	-	TRBJ2-1	CASSSENRNEQFF	TGCGCCAGCAGCTCCGAGAACAGGAATGAGCAGTTCTTC
-	TRBV10-3	-	TRBJ1-2	CAIETGMEGYTF	TGTGCCATCGAAACAGGGATGGAGGGCTACACCTTC
TRBD1	TRBV29-1	-	TRBJ2-2	CSVRTGGRYTGELFF	TGCAGCGTTCGGACAGGGGGCCGGTACACCGGGGAGCTGTTTTTT
-	TRBV29-1	-	TRBJ1-1	CSGRGGGNTEAFF	TGCAGCGGCAGGGGAGGTGGAAACACTGAAGCTTTCTTT
-	TRBV27	few	TRBJ1-1	CASTSGTENTEAFF	TGTGCCAGCACCAGCGGGACTGAAAACACTGAAGCTTTCTTT
-	TRBV29-1	-	TRBJ2-7	CSVPRQGGEQYF	TGCAGCGTACCCCGCCAGGGGGGAGAGCAGTACTTC
-	TRBV6-5	-	TRBJ2-7	CASSPGETGYVEQYF	TGTGCCAGCAGTCCTGGGGAGACAGGTTATGTCGAGCAGTACTTC
TRBD1	TRBV6-5	-	TRBJ1-2	CASSYGQGVIGYTF	TGTGCCAGCAGTTACGGTCAGGGGGTGATCGGCTACACCTTC
TRBD1	TRBV5-6	-	TRBJ1-2	CASSPGATGIYGYTF	TGTGCCAGCAGCCCAGGAGCGACAGGGATCTATGGCTACACCTTC
-	TRBV20-1	-	TRBJ2-5	CSATILETQYF	TGCAGTGCGACCATTCTCGAGACCCAGTACTTC
-	TRBV2	-	TRBJ2-3	CASTQRSDTQYF	TGTGCCAGTACTCAGCGATCAGATACGCAGTATTTT
TRBD1	TRBV7-2	-	TRBJ1-2	CASSLVVGQGKAGYTF	TGTGCCAGCAGTTTAGTTGTGGGACAGGGAAAGGCTGGCTACACCTTC
TRBD1	TRBV6-1	-	TRBJ1-4	CASSGQGVEKLFF	TGTGCCAGCAGCGGACAGGGGGTTGAAAAACTGTTTTTT
-	TRBV5-1	-	TRBJ2-7	CASSSQDYKQYF	TGCGCCAGCAGCTCACAGGACTACAAGCAGTACTTC
-	TRBV9	few	TRBJ2-1	CASSFGQLGNEQFF	TGTGCCAGCAGCTTCGGACAGCTGGGCAATGAGCAGTTCTTC
-	TRBV7-7	few	TRBJ2-3	CASSLDNTDTQYF	TGTGCTAGCAGCTTAGACAACACAGATACGCAGTATTTT
TRBD1	TRBV5-5	-	TRBJ2-1	CASSLDRGLYNEQFF	TGTGCCAGCAGCTTGGACAGGGGGCTGTACAATGAGCAGTTCTTC